The present entry profiles one T cell receptor (beta chain) with its context. The antigen remains undetermined. This same CDR3 is encoded by further DNA sequences in the sample. Assay used: immunoSEQ multiplex PCR; TCRdb lists only in-frame clones, some missing. The table records tens of thousands of clones, about 72% of them present only once. These data come from a study of radiotherapy plus CTLA-4 blockade in lung cancer. Study-level background: Objective responses were documented in around 19% of patients, with disease control in around 30%.

In germline, CDR1 is SGHTA, CDR2 FQGNSA. The CDR3 loop spans 14 amino acids. V dropped 2 bases and J dropped 4; count of bases not matched to a gene: 4. Study-level points and caveats: The authors reported that early blood T cell clone dynamics, with interferon-beta, best predicted response. Peripheral blood showed expansion of tumor-derived TCR clones after radiotherapy and ipilimumab.

It was focal radiation plus CTLA-4 blockade with ipilimumab that patients with chemo-refractory metastatic non-small-cell lung cancer received. The TCR comes from a human donor with non-small cell lung cancer who had stable disease on radiotherapy plus ipilimumab. The sample consisted of peripheral blood, taken from a patient treated with radiotherapy plus ipilimumab. The chain joins TRBV7-2 to TRBJ1-1; 7 bases line up with TRBD1. The CDR3: CASSLPTGATEAFF. The CDR3 DNA sequence: TGTGCCAGCAGCTTACCTACAGGGGCCACTGAAGCTTTCTTT.